The source of this T cell receptor (beta chain) is a study of T cell responses to AZD1222 COVID-19 vaccine listed by TCRdb under 2021. In terms of the full investigation: A total of 240 or so trial participants underwent TCR sequencing, of whom about 210 had received two doses of AZD1222 and about 25 had received two doses of the MenACWY control vaccine. Trial participants were enrolled into age subgroups of 18-55, 56-69 and 70-plus years, which contained approximately 150, 30 and 60 TCR-sequenced participants, respectively. Study-wide findings and limitations: Participants were mostly white British and included more females than males, and it was suggested by the authors that clonal diversity may have been underestimated. Reportedly, close to half of the unique spike-specific TCRs recognized epitopes lying outside the regions that are mutated in the B.1.351 and B.1.1.7 variants. Because no samples from the day 14 peak response were available, repertoires could be characterized only after the peak T cell response. In the small 56-69-year group, the increase in depth fell short of significance, most likely because of low power. CD4 TCRs associated with the vaccine covered the entire spike protein, and the dominant responses were in regions 160-218 and 743-854. Conclusions about previously exposed vaccinees are limited because only five to seven AZD1222 recipients were SARS-CoV-2 seropositive at baseline. A significant rise in spike-specific TCR breadth and depth was observed after two AZD1222 doses relative to day 0 and relative to MenACWY recipients.

Trimming removed 6 bases from V and 3 bases from J, leaving 15 bases between the germline ends. Based on the germline V gene, the CDR1 and CDR2 sequences are SGHRS and YFSETQ. The CDR3, cysteine through phenylalanine, is 14 amino acids long. CDR3 DNA only is kept here, 42 bases in frame from base 1. The CDR3 regions of human TCRbeta chains were analyzed by immunosequencing. As for the original processing: TCRs in the repertoires were matched against a reference library of SARS-CoV-2-specific TCRs that had been generated with the MIRA antigen-specificity platform. Breadth meant the fraction of unique TCRs that were SARS-CoV-2-associated, whereas depth meant the fraction of total T cells that were SARS-CoV-2-associated. Using the MIRA data, each spike-specific TCR was mapped to the spike region that the TCR reacts to and placed in a CD4 or CD8 class. Log10-transformed breadth and depth values were compared by one-way ANOVA with Sidak's multiple comparisons tests. Imported from immuneACCESS, the table was reduced by TCRdb to in-frame sequences with V and J called. These copies leave out some clones; in studies compared against another copy, an unresolved V gene accounts for under half, and the cause of the remainder is not known. The V and J calls and clone size were taken over from that table, and D and trimming were inferred from the DNA. The sample table shows around 130,000 clones, and more than 90% are seen once. About 1.1% of the sample lies in the top ten.

Points on this clone: It lacks a known antigen. One base away there is no much larger clone; base qualities are not given.

The label giving this sample's time point can be read as: about 28 days (+/-7) after the second vaccine dose. Because spike-specific TCR depth and breadth did not differ between the two schedules, AZD1222 recipients who got a second dose at roughly 4 weeks were pooled with those who got a second dose at roughly 12 weeks. Samples from vaccinated people were obtained from the UK trials COV001 and COV002, which included a single-blind randomized controlled phase 2/3 trial of AZD1222 (ChAdOx1 nCoV-19) in healthy adults. For TCRbeta chain sequencing, PBMC samples were collected from trial participants at day 0 and at day 28 after the second dose.

The sample here was peripheral blood, taken 28 days after the second AZD1222 dose. The chain uses TRBV5-1 and TRBJ1-1, with no confidently assigned D gene. The origin of this receptor is an adult who received the AZD1222 COVID-19 vaccine. The nucleotide sequence reads TGCGCCAGCAATAGCCAATCGGGGTACACTGAAGCTTTCTTT. Its translation reads: CASNSQSGYTEAFF.